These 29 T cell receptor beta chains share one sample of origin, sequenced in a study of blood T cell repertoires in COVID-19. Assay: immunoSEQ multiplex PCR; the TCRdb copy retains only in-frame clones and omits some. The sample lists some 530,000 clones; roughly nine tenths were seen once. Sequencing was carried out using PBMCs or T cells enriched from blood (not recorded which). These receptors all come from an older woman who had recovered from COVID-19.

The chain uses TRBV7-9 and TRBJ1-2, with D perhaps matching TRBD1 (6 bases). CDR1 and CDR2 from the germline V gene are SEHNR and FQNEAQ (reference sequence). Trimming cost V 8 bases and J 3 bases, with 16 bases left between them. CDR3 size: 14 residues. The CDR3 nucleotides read TGTGCCAGCTCTAGGACAGAAGAATACTATGGCTACACCTTC. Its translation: CASSRTEEYYGYTF.

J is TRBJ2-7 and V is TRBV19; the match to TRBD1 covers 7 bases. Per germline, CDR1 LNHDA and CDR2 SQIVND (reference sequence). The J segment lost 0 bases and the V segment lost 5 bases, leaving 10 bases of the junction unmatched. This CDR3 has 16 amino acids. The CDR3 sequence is CASSPIRDSYSYEQYF. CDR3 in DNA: TGTGCCAGTAGTCCAATCCGGGACAGTTACTCCTACGAGCAGTACTTC.

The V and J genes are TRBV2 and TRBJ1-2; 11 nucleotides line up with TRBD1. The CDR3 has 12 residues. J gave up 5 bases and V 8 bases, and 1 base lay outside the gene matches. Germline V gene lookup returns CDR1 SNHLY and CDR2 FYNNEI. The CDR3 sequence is CASGTGGYGYTF. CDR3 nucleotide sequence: TGTGCCAGCGGGACAGGGGGTTATGGCTACACCTTC.

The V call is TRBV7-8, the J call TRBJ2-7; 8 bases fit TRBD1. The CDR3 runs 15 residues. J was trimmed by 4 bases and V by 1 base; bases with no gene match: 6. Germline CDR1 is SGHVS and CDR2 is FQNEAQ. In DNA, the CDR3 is TGTGCCAGCAGCTTAGACCCCACAGGGGGTTACGAGCAGTACTTC. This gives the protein CASSLDPTGGYEQYF.

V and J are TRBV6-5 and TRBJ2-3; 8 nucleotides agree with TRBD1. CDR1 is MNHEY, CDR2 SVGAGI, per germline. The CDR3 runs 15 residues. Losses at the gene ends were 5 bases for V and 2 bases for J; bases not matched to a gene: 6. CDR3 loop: CASSLGQGPTDTQYF. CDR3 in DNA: TGTGCCAGCAGTCTCGGACAGGGCCCCACAGATACGCAGTATTTT.

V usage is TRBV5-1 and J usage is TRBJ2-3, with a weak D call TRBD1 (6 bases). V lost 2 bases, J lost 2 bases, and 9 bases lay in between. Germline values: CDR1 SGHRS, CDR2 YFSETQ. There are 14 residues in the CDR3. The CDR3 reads CASSFRGATDTQYF. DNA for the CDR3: TGCGCCAGCAGCTTCAGGGGAGCCACAGATACGCAGTATTTT.

The CDR3 protein is CASSPTGETDEQFF. The CDR3 DNA sequence: TGTGCCAGCAGTCCTACAGGGGAAACGGATGAGCAGTTCTTC. The rearrangement uses TRBV27 and TRBJ2-1; 7 nucleotides align to TRBD1. This CDR3 is built from 14 residues. Trimming took 5 bases from V and 8 from J; bases not matched to a gene: 9. From germline, CDR1 is MNHEY and CDR2 SMNVEV (reference sequence).

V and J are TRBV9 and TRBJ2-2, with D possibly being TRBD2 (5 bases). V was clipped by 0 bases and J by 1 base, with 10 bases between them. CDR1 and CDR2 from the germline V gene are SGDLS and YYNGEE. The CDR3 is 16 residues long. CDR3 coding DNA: TGTGCCAGCAGCGTAGGAGGGTTGTGGAACACCGGGGAGCTGTTTTTT. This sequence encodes CASSVGGLWNTGELFF. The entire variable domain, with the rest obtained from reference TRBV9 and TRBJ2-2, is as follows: DSGVTQTPKHLITATGQRVTLRCSPRSGDLSVYWYQQSLDQGLQFLIQYYNGEERAKGNILERFSAQQFPDLHSELNLSSLELGDSALYFCASSVGGLWNTGELFFGEGSRLTVL.

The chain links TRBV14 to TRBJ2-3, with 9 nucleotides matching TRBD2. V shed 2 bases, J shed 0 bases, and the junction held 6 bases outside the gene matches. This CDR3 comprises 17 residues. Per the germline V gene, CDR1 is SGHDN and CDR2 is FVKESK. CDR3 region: CASSQFLAGSSTDTQYF. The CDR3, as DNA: TGTGCCAGCAGCCAATTCCTAGCGGGGTCTAGCACAGATACGCAGTATTTT.

CDR3: CASSPRGGGASGNTIYF. The DNA for the CDR3 is TGTGCCAGCAGCCCTCGGGGAGGTGGGGCCTCTGGAAACACCATATATTTT. This chain links TRBV7-8 with TRBJ1-3; D may be TRBD1 (5 bases). The CDR3 sequence is 17 residues long. With 5 bases removed from V and 0 bases from J, the gap between germline ends came to 17 bases. CDR1 and CDR2 (germline): SGHVS, FQNEAQ.

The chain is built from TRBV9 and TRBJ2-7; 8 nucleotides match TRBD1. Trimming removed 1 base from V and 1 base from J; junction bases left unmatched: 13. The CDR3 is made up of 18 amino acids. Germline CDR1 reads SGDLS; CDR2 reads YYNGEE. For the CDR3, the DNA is TGTGCCAGCAGCGTAACCCCGACACCGGGGACAGGATCCTACGAGCAGTACTTC. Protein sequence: CASSVTPTPGTGSYEQYF.

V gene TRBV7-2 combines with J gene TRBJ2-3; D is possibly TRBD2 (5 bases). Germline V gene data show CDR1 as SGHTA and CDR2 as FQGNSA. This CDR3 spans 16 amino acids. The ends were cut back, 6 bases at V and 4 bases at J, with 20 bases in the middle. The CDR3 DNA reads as TGTGCCAGCAGTCCCCAGACGACCCCAGCGGCAGATACGCAGTATTTT. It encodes CASSPQTTPAADTQYF.

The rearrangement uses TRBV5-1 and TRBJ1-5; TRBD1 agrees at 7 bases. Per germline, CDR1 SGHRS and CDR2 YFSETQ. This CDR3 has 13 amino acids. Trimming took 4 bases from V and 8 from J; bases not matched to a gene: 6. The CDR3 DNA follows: TGCGCCAGCAGCCACACAGGGGAGGAGCCCCAGCATTTT. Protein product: CASSHTGEEPQHF.

This chain's CDR3 is CASSTRTGQEKLFF. The CDR3 DNA follows: TGTGCCAGCAGCACCCGGACAGGGCAAGAAAAACTGTTTTTT. The chain has TRBV9 and TRBJ1-4; 8 nucleotides line up with TRBD1. Trimming cost V 4 bases and J 8 bases; bases outside gene matches: 7. The CDR3 has 14 amino acids. Germline CDR1 SGDLS, CDR2 YYNGEE.

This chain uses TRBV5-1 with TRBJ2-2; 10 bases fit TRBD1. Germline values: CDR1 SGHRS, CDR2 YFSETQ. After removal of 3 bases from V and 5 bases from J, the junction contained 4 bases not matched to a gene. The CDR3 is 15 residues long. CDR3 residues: CASSSPGQGTGELFF. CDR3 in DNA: TGCGCCAGCAGCTCTCCGGGACAGGGGACCGGGGAGCTGTTTTTT.

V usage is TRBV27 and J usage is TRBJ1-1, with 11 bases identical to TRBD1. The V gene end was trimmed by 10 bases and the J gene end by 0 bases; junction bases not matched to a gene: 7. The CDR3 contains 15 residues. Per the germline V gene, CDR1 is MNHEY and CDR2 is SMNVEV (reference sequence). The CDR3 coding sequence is TGTGCCACCTCCGGACAGGGGGCCTTGAACACTGAAGCTTTCTTT. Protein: CATSGQGALNTEAFF.

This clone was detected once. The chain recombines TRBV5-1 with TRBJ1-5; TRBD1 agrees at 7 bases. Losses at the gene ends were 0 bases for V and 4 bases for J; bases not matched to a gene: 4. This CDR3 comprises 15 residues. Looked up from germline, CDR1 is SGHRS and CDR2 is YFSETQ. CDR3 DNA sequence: TGCGCCAGCAGCTTGGGGCCAGGGGGAAATCAGCCCCAGCATTTT. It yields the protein CASSLGPGGNQPQHF.

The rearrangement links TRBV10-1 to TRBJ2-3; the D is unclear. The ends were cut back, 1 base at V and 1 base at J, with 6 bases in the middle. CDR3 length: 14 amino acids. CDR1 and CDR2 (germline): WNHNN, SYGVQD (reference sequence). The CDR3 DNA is TGCGCCAGCAGTGAGTTAGTCCGCACAGATACGCAGTATTTT. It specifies CASSELVRTDTQYF.

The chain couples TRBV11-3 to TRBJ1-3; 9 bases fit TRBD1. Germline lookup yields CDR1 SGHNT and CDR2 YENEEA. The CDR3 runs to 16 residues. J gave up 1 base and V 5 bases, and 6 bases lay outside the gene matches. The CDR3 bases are TGTGCCAGCAGCGACGGACAGGGGAGGTCTGGAAACACCATATATTTT. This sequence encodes CASSDGQGRSGNTIYF.

CDR3 DNA: TGTGCCAGCAGCTTGATAGTGGCGGACTATGGCTACACCTTC. Its translation is CASSLIVADYGYTF. V gene TRBV5-6 combines with J gene TRBJ1-2; D not resolved. The CDR3 is 14 amino acids. The germline gives CDR1 SGHDT, CDR2 YYEEEE. V gave up 1 base and J gave up 3 bases, with 10 bases separating them.

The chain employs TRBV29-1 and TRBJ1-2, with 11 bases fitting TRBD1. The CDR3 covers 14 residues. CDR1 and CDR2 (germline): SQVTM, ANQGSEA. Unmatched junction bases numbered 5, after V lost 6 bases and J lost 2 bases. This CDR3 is CSVRTGGANYGYTF. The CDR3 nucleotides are TGCAGCGTCAGGACAGGGGGCGCGAACTATGGCTACACCTTC.

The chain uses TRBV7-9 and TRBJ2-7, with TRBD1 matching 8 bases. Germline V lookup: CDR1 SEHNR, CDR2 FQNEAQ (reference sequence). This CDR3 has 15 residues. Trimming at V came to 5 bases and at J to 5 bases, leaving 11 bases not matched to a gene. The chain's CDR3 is CASSRSTGENNEQYF. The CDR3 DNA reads TGTGCCAGCAGCCGCTCGACAGGGGAGAATAACGAGCAGTACTTC.

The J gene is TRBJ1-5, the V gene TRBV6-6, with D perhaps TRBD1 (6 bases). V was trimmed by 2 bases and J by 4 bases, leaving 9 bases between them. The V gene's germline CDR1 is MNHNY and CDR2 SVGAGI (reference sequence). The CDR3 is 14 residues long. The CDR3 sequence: CASSYQGWNQPQHF. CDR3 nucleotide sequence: TGTGCCAGCAGTTACCAGGGGTGGAATCAGCCCCAGCATTTT.

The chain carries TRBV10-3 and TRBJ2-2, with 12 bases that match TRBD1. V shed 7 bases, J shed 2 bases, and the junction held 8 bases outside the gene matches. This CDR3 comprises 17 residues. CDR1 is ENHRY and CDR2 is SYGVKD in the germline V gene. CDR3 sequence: CAIKPGQGATNTGELFF. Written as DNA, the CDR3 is TGTGCCATCAAGCCGGGACAGGGGGCCACTAACACCGGGGAGCTGTTTTTT.

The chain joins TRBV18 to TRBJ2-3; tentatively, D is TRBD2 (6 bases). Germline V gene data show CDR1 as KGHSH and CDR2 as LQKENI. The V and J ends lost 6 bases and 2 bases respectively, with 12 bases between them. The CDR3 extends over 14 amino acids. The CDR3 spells CASSRRETTDTQYF. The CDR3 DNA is TGTGCCAGCTCGCGCCGGGAGACCACAGATACGCAGTATTTT.

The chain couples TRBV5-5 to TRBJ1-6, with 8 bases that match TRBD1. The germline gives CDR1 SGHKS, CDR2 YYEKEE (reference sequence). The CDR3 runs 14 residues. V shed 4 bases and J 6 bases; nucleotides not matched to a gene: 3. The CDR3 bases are TGTGCCAGCAGCCCTGGGACAGGTAATTCACCCCTCCACTTT. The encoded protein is CASSPGTGNSPLHF.

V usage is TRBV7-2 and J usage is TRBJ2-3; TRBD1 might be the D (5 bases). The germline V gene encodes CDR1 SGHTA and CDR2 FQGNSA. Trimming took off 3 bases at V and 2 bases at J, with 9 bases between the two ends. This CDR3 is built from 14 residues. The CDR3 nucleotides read TGTGCCAGCAGCTTCGCCAGGGCCACAGATACGCAGTATTTT. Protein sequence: CASSFARATDTQYF.

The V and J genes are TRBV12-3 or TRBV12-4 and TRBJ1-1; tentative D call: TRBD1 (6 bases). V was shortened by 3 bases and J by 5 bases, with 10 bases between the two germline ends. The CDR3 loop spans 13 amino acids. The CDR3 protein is CASSLGAVTEAFF. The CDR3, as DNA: TGTGCCAGCAGTTTGGGGGCGGTAACTGAAGCTTTCTTT.

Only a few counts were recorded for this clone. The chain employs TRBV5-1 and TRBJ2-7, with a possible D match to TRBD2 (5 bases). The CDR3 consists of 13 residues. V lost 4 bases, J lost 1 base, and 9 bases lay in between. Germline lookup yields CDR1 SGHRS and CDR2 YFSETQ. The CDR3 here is CASSAGISYEQYF. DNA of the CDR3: TGCGCCAGCAGCGCCGGGATTTCCTACGAGCAGTACTTC.